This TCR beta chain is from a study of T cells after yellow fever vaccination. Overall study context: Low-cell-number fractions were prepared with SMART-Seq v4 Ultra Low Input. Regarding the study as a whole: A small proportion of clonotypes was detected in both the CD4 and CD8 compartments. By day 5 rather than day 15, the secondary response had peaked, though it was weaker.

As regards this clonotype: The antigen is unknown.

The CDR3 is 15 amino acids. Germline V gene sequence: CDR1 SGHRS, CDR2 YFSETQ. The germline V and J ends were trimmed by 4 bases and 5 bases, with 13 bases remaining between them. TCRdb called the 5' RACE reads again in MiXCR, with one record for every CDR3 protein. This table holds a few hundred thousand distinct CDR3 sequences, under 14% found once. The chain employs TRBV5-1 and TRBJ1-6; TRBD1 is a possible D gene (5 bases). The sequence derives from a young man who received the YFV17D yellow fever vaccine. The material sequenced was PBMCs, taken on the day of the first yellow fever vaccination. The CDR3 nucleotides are TGCGCCAGCAGCCCTGGACCAGGGAATAATTCACCCCTCCACTTT. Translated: CASSPGPGNNSPLHF. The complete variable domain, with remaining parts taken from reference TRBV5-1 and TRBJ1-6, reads KAGVTQTPRYLIKTRGQQVTLSCSPISGHRSVSWYQQTPGQGLQFLFEYFSETQRNKGNFPGRFSGRQFSNSRSEMNVSTLELGDSALYLCASSPGPGNNSPLHFGNGTRLTVT.